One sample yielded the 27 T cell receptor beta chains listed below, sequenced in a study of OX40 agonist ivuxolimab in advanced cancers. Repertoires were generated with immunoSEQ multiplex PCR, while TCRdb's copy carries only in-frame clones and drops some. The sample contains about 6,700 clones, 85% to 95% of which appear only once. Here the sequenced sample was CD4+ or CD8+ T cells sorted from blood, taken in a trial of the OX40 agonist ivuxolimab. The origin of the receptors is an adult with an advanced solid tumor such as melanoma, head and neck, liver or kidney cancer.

CDR3 loop: CASSFELVSYNEQFF. The CDR3 coding sequence is TGCGCCAGCAGCTTTGAACTCGTGTCCTACAATGAGCAGTTCTTC. The chain is built from TRBV5-1 and TRBJ2-1; D remains ambiguous. Germline loops: CDR1 SGHRS, CDR2 YFSETQ. CDR3 size: 15 residues. Trimming took 2 bases from V and 1 from J, leaving 10 bases between them.

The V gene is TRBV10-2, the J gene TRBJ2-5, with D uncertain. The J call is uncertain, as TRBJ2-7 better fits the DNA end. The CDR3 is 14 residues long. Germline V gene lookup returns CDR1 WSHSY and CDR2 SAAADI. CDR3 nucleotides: TGCGCCAGCAGTGAGTCGGGCAGAAGCTACGAGCAGTACTTC. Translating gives CASSESGRSYEQYF.

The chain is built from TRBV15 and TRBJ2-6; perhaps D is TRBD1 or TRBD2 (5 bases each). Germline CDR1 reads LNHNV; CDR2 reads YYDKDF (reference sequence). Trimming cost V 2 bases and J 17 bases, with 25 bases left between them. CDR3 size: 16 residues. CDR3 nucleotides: TGTGCCACCAGCAGATGGGGTCTGGACATCGGGGACGGCATGACTTTC. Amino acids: CATSRWGLDIGDGMTF.

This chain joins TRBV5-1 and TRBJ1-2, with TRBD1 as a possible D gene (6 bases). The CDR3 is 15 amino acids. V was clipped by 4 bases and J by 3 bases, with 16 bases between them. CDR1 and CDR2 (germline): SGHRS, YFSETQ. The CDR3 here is CASSLAGALDYGYTF. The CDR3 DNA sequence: TGCGCCAGCAGCCTGGCAGGGGCCCTCGACTATGGCTACACCTTC.

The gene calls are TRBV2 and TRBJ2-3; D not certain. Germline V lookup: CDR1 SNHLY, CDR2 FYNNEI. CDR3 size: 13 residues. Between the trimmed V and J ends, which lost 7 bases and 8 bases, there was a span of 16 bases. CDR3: CASTLTPWGTQYF. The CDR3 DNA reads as TGTGCCAGCACACTCACCCCCTGGGGTACGCAGTATTTT.

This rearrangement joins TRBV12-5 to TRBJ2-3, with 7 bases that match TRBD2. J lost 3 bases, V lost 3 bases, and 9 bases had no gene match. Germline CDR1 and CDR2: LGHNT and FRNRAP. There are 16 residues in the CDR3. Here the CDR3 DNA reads TGTGCTAGTGGTTTAGAACTAGCGAGATGGACAGATACGCAGTATTTT. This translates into CASGLELARWTDTQYF.

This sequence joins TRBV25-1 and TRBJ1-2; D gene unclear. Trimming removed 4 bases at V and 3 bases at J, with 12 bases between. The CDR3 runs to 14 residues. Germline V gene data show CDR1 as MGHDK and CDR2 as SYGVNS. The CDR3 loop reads CASSGWREDYGYTF. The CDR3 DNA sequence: TGTGCCAGCAGTGGTTGGAGGGAAGACTATGGCTACACCTTC.

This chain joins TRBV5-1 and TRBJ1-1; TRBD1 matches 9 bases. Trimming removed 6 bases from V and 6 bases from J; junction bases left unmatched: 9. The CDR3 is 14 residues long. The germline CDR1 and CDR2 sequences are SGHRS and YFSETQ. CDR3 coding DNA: TGCGCCAGCAAATGGGACCGGGACAGGGCTGAAGCTTTCTTT. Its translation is CASKWDRDRAEAFF. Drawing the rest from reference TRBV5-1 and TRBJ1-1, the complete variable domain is KAGVTQTPRYLIKTRGQQVTLSCSPISGHRSVSWYQQTPGQGLQFLFEYFSETQRNKGNFPGRFSGRQFSNSRSEMNVSTLELGDSALYLCASKWDRDRAEAFFGQGTRLTVV.

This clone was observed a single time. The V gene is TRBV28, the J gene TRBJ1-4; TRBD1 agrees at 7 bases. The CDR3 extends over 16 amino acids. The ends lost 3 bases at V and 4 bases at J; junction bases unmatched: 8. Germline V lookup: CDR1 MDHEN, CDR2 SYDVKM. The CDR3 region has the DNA TGTGCCAGCAGTTTTATGGCAGGGGGAAGTAATGAAAAACTGTTTTTT. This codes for CASSFMAGGSNEKLFF.

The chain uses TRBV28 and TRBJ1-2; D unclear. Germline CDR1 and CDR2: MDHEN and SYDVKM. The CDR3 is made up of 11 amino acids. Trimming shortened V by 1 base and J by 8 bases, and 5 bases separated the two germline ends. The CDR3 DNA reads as TGTGCCAGCAGTTTATCAAGGGGCTACACCTTC. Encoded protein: CASSLSRGYTF.

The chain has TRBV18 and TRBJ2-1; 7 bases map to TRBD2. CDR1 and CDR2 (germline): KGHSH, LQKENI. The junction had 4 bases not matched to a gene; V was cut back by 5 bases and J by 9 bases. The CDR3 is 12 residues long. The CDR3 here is CASSASGIEQFF. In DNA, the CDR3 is TGTGCCAGCTCAGCAAGCGGGATTGAGCAGTTCTTC.

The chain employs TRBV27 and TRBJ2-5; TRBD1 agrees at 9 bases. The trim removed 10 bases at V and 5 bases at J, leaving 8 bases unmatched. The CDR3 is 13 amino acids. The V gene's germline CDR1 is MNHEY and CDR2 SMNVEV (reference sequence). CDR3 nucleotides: TGTGCCACTCGACAGGGGGTGCGGGAGACCCAGTACTTC. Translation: CATRQGVRETQYF.

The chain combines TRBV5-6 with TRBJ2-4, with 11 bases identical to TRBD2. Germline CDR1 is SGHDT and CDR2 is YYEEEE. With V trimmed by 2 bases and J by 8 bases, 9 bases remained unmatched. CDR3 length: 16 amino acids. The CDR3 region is CASSFSLAGGADIQYF. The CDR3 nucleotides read TGTGCCAGCAGCTTCAGCCTAGCGGGAGGCGCGGACATTCAGTACTTC.

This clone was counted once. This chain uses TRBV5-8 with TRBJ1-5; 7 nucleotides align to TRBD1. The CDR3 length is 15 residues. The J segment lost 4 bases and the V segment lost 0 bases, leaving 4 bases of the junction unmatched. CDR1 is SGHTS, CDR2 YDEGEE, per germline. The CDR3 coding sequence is TGTGCCAGCAGCTTGGAGGGGGCAAGTAATCAGCCCCAGCATTTT. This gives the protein CASSLEGASNQPQHF.

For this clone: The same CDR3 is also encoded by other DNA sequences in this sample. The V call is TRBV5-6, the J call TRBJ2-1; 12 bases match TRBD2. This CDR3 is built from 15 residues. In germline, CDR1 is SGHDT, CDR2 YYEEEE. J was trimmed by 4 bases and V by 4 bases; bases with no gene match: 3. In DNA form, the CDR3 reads TGTGCCAGCAGCCTGGGACTAGCGGGTTACAATGAGCAGTTCTTC. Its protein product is CASSLGLAGYNEQFF.

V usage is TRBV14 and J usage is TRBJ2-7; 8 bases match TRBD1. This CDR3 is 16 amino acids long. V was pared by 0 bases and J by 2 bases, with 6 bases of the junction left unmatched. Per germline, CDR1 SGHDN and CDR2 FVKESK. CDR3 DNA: TGTGCCAGCAGCCAAGATATGGGACAGGCAGCCTACGAGCAGTACTTC. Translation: CASSQDMGQAAYEQYF.

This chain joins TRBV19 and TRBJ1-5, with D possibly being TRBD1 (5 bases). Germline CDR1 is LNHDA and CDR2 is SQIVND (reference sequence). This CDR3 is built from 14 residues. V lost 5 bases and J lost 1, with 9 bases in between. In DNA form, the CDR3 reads TGTGCCAGTAGTTCGCGGGACAGCAATCAGCCCCAGCATTTT. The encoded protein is CASSSRDSNQPQHF.

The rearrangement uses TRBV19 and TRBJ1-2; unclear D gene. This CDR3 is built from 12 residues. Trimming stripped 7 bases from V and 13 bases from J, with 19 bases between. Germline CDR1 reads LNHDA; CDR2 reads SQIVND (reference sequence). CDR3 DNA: TGTGCCAGTATGTCAGGTGGGTTCATCCCCACCTTC. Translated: CASMSGGFIPTF.

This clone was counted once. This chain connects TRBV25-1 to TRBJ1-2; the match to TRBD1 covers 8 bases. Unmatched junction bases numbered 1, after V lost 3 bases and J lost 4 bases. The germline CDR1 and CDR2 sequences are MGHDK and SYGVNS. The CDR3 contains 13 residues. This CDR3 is CASSETGVYGYTF. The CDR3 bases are TGTGCCAGCAGTGAGACAGGGGTCTATGGCTACACCTTC.

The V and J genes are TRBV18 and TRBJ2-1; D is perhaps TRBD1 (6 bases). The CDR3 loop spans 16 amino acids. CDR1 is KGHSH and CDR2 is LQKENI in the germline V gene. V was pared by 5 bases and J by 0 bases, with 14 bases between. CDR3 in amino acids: CASSSSGVGSYNEQFF. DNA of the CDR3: TGTGCCAGCTCATCCTCAGGGGTTGGCTCCTACAATGAGCAGTTCTTC.

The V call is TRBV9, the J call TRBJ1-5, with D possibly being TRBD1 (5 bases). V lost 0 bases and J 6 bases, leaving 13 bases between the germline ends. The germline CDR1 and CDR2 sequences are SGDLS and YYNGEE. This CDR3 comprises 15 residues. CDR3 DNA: TGTGCCAGCAGCGTAGGGGGGGAGGCGGGTCAGCCCCAGCATTTT. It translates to CASSVGGEAGQPQHF.

CDR3 sequence (DNA): TGCAGCGTAATGACAGGGACGAACTATGGCTACACCTTC. Residues: CSVMTGTNYGYTF. The chain is built from TRBV29-1 and TRBJ1-2, with 7 bases that match TRBD1. The CDR3 is made up of 13 amino acids. V lost 6 bases, J lost 2 bases, and 6 bases stayed unmatched. Germline CDR1 and CDR2: SQVTM and ANQGSEA.

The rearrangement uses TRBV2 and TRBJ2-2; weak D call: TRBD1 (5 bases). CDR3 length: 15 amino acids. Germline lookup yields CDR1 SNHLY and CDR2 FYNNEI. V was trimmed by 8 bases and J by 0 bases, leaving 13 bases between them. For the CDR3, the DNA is TGTGCCAGCGTCAAGGACACCTCGAACACCGGGGAGCTGTTTTTT. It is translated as CASVKDTSNTGELFF.

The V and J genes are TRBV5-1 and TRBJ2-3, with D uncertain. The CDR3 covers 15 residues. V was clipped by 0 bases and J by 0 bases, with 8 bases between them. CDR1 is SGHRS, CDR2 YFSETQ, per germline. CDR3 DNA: TGCGCCAGCAGCTTGGAGCGTCCCAGCACAGATACGCAGTATTTT. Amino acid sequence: CASSLERPSTDTQYF. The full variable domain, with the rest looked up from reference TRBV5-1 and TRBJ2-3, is KAGVTQTPRYLIKTRGQQVTLSCSPISGHRSVSWYQQTPGQGLQFLFEYFSETQRNKGNFPGRFSGRQFSNSRSEMNVSTLELGDSALYLCASSLERPSTDTQYFGPGTRLTVL.

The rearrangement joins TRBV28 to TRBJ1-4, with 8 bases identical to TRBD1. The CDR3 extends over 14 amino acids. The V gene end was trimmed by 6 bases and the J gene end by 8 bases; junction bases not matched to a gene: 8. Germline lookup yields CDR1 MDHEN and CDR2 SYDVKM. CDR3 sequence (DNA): TGTGCCAGCAGCCCCGGGACAGGCTGGGAAAAACTGTTTTTT. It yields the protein CASSPGTGWEKLFF. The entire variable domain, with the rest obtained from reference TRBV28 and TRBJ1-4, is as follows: DVKVTQSSRYLVKRTGEKVFLECVQDMDHENMFWYRQDPGLGLRLIYFSYDVKMKEKGDIPEGYSVSREKKERFSLILESASTNQTSMYLCASSPGTGWEKLFFGSGTQLSVL.

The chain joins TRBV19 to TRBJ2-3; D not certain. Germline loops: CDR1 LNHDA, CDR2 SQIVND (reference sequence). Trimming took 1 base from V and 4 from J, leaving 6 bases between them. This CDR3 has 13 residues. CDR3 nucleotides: TGTGCCAGTAGTATAGCTCGCTCAGATACGCAGTATTTT. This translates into CASSIARSDTQYF.

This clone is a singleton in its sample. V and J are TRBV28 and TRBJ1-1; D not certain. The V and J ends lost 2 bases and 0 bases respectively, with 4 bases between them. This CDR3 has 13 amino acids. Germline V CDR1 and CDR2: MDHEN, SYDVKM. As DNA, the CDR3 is TGTGCCAGCAGTTTAGGGGTGAACACTGAAGCTTTCTTT. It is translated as CASSLGVNTEAFF.